This T cell receptor beta chain was observed in a study of cytomegalovirus exposure and HLA in healthy donors. Notes on the study in general: It was reported in a later analysis that an Asian-associated ancestry cluster showed fewer N-insertions than the roughly 670-donor mean. There were some public TCRs occurring in many donors, but most TCR sequences were rare.

A multiplex PCR was run with 60 Vbeta primers and 13 Jbeta primers. The data were produced by immunoSEQ multiplex PCR, yet TCRdb's version contains in-frame clones alone and is incomplete. The sample lists 75,000 to 80,000 clones; roughly 75% were seen once. Germline loops: CDR1 MNHEY, CDR2 SVGAGI. This CDR3 contains 16 residues. Trimming pared 2 bases from V and 4 bases from J, leaving 18 bases between. About this clone: Antigen: not known.

The sequence came from a male donor in good health and CMV-seronegative. This rearrangement joins TRBV6-5 to TRBJ2-7; perhaps TRBD2 as D (6 bases). Sequencing used PBMCs. This CDR3 is CASSYDAGGKEYEQYF. Written as DNA, the CDR3 is TGTGCCAGCAGTTACGATGCCGGCGGGAAAGAATACGAGCAGTACTTC.